This TCR beta chain comes out of a study of identical twins. Each CDR3 protein is one row after TCRdb ran MiXCR on the 5' RACE reads. The sample includes 260,000 or so distinct CDR3 sequences, approximately 6.8% of them seen just once. CDR1 and CDR2 from the germline V gene are SEHNR and FQNEAQ (reference sequence). The CDR3 has 15 residues. Trimming left V 5 bases short and J 8 bases short, with 16 bases between. This clonotype was found many times. This sample was shared with a second study, whose subject was yellow fever vaccine responses in identical twins.

This chain links TRBV7-9 with TRBJ1-6, with D hard to call. The clonotype was recovered from a woman aged 18 to 35 in good health. Sequenced input: CD8+ T cells sorted from blood. The CDR3 DNA follows: TGTGCCAGCAGCCACCCACGAGGGAGTGATTCACCCCTCCACTTT. Translated: CASSHPRGSDSPLHF. The full variable domain, in which reference TRBV7-9 and TRBJ1-6 provide the parts outside the CDR3, is DTGVSQNPRHKITKRGQNVTFRCDPISEHNRLYWYRQTLGQGPEFLTYFQNEAQLEKSRLLSDRFSAERPKGSFSTLEIQRTEQGDSAMYLCASSHPRGSDSPLHFGNGTRLTVT.